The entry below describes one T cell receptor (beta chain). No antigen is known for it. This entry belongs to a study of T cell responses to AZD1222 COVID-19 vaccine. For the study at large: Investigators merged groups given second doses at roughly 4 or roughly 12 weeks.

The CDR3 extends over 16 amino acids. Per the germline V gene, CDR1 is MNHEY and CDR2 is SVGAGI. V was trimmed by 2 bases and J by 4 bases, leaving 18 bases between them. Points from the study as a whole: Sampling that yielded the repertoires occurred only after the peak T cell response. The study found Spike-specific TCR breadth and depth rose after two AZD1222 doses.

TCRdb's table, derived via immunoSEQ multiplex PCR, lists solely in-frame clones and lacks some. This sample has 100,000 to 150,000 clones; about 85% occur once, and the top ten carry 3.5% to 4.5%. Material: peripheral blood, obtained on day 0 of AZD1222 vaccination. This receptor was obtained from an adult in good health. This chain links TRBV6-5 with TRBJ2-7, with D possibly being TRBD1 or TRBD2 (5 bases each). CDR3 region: CASSYGRGLSPYEQYF. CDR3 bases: TGTGCCAGCAGTTACGGCCGGGGCCTCAGCCCTTACGAGCAGTACTTC.